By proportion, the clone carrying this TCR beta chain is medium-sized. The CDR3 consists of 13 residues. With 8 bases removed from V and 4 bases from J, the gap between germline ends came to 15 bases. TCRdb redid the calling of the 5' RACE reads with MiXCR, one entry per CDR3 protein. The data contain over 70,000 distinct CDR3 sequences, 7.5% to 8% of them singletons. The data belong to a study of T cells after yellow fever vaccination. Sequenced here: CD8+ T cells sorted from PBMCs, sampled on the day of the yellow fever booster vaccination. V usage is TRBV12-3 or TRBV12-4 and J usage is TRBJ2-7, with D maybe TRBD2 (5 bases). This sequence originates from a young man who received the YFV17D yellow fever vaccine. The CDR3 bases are TGTGCCAGCTCTCGGGGAAACCTGTACGAGCAGTACTTC. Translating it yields CASSRGNLYEQYF.